This T cell receptor (beta chain) was sequenced during a study of blood T cell repertoires in COVID-19. Study background: Spain, Italy and the United States supplied samples that represented acute and convalescent COVID-19.

Some clones are missing from TCRdb's copy, which holds only in-frame ones; the method was immunoSEQ multiplex PCR. Of 300,000 to 350,000 clones detected, almost 90% appear once; the ten largest clones hold 6% to 8%. Trimming removed 2 bases from V and 8 bases from J, with 13 bases in between. Germline V gene sequence: CDR1 MNHEY, CDR2 SVGAGI. The CDR3 length is 15 residues. The chain carries TRBV6-5 and TRBJ1-6; D unresolved. Source material: peripheral blood. The clonotype comes from a woman in her seventies with COVID-19, enrolled during active disease. CDR3 loop: CASSYEAGADSPLHF. Written as DNA, the CDR3 is TGTGCCAGCAGTTACGAGGCAGGAGCGGATTCACCCCTCCACTTT.